Below, one T cell receptor beta chain is given with its context. Its specificity is unknown. This sample stems from a study of cytomegalovirus exposure and HLA in healthy donors. Study-wide results and caveats: First-cohort TCR clusters tended to co-occur in the 120 or so validation repertoires, a later analysis found. In vitro assays verified that three CMV-associated chains recognized CMV antigens specifically. Fewer than 200 TCR beta chains were listed as cytomegalovirus-associated. With high specificity and sensitivity, the classifier reportedly diagnosed cytomegalovirus status.

This CDR3 is built from 14 residues. Germline V gene lookup returns CDR1 MDHEN and CDR2 SYDVKM. Trimming at V came to 2 bases and at J to 4 bases, leaving 3 bases not matched to a gene. Assay used: immunoSEQ multiplex PCR; TCRdb lists only in-frame clones, some missing. The repertoire holds more than 200,000 clones, with about 90% as singletons. The gene calls are TRBV28 and TRBJ2-7; TRBD2 matches 9 bases. This sequence was found in a young man in good health and CMV-seropositive. The sequenced material came from PBMCs. CDR3 coding DNA: TGTGCCAGCAGTTTAGCGGGAGGGCCTTACGAGCAGTACTTC. This encodes CASSLAGGPYEQYF.